This T cell receptor (beta chain) came from a study of regulatory T cells in long-lasting Graves disease. Study background: The definition of persistent Graves' disease was over 5 years of antithyroid drugs with positive TSH receptor antibodies. General study points: A limited number of samples was an acknowledged limitation.

The sample's time point: persistent/refractory GD, antithyroid drugs over 5 years with positive TRAb. RNA isolated from PBMCs was used to make the TCR library. The guidelines of the American Thyroid Association were the basis for diagnosing Graves' disease. This clonotype was detected many times. Antigen: not known. According to the study, TCR beta libraries were built with iRepertoire HTBI primers and CDR3-region Arm-PCR. TCRdb reprocessed the multiplex PCR reads via MiXCR and lists one record per CDR3 protein. The table lists fewer than 550,000 distinct CDR3 sequences, 20% to 25% of them singletons. V lost 6 bases, J lost 4 bases, and 9 bases stayed unmatched. This CDR3 comprises 16 residues.

This sequence was found in a female donor with Graves disease. The V gene is TRBV12-3 or TRBV12-4, the J gene TRBJ2-5; 12 positions match TRBD1. Sequenced material: peripheral blood mononuclear cells (PBMCs), taken when the disease was refractory, from a patient treated with antithyroid drugs. The CDR3 DNA sequence: TGTGCCAGCAGAGCCCCCGGGACAGGGGGCTTAGAGACCCAGTACTTC. This sequence encodes CASRAPGTGGLETQYF.